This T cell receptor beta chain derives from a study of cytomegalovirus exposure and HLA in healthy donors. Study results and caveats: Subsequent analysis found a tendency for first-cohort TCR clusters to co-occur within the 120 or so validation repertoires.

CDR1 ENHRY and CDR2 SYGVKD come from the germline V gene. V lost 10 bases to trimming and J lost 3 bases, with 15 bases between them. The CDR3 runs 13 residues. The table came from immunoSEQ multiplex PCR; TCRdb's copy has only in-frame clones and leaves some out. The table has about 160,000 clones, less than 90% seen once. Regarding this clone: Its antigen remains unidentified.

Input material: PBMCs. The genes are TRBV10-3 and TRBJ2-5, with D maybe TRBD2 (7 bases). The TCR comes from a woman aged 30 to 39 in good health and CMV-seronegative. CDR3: CATEGGVEETQYF. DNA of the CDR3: TGTGCCACTGAAGGGGGGGTCGAAGAGACCCAGTACTTC.